The entry that follows covers one T cell receptor (beta chain) sequence. Antigen: not known. Other DNA sequences in this specimen translate into the identical CDR3. This record comes from a study of cytomegalovirus exposure and HLA in healthy donors. Study information: Later, an analysis reported that the 130 or so validation repertoires had used the same platform as the 500 to 750 first-cohort repertoires. Findings and caveats of the study: The authors enumerated under 200 TCR beta chains as linked to cytomegalovirus. It was confirmed in vitro that a few of the CMV-associated chains were specific for CMV antigens.

The V and J ends lost 6 bases and 3 bases respectively, with 6 bases between them. Germline loops: CDR1 LNHDA, CDR2 SQIVND (reference sequence). The CDR3 contains 11 residues. The assay was immunoSEQ multiplex PCR, and TCRdb's table has in-frame clones only and misses some. Of roughly 100,000 clones listed, about 95% were seen once; the top ten hold approximately 1%. Specimen: PBMCs. The sequence was obtained from a woman aged 18-29 years in good health and CMV-seronegative. The rearrangement uses TRBV19 and TRBJ2-7; TRBD1 might be the D (6 bases). CDR3 amino acids: CASRDSYEQYF. CDR3 bases: TGTGCCAGTAGGGACAGCTACGAGCAGTACTTC.